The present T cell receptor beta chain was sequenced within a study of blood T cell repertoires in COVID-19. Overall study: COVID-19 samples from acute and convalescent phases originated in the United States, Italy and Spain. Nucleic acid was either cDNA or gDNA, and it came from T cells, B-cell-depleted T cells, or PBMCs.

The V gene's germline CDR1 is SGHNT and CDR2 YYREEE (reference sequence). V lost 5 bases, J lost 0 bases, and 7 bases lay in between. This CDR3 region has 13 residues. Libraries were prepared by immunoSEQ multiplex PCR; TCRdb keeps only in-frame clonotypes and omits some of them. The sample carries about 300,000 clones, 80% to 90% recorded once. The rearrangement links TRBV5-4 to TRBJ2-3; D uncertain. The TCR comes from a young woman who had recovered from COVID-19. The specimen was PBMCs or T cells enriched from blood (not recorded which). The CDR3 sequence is CASSSPSTDTQYF. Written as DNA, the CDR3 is TGTGCCAGCAGTTCTCCTAGCACAGATACGCAGTATTTT.